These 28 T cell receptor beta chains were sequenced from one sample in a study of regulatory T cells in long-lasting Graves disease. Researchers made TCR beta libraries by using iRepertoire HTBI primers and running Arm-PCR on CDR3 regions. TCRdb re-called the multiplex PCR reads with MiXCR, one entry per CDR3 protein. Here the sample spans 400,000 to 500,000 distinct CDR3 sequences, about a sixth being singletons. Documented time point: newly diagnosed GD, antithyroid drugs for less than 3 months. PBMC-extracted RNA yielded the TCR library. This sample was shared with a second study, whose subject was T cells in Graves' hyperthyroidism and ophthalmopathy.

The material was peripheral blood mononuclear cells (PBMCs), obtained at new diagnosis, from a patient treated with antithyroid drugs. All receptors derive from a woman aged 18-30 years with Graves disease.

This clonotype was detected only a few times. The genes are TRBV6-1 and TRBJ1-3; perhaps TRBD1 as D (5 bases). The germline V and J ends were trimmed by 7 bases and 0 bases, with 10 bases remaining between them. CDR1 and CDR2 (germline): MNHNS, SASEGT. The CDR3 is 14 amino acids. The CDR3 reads CASKPQGSGNTIYF. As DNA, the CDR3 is TGTGCCAGCAAACCTCAGGGCTCTGGAAACACCATATATTTT.

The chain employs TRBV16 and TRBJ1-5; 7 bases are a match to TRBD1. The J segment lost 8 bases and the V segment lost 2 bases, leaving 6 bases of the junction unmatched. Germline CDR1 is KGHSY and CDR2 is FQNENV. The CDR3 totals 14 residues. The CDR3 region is CASSQRGRGEPQHF. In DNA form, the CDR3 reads TGTGCCAGCAGCCAAAGGGGGCGCGGGGAGCCCCAGCATTTT.

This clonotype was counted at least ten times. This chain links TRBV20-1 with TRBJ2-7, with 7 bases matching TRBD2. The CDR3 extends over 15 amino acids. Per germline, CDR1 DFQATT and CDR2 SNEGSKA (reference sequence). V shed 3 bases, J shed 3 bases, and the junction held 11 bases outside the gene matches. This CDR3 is CSASGLAEADYEQYF. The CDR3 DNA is TGCAGTGCTAGTGGTCTAGCGGAAGCCGACTACGAGCAGTACTTC.

The CDR3 region is CASSGGVAGVNEQFF. In nucleotides, the CDR3 is TGTGCCAGCAGCGGTGGAGTGGCAGGGGTCAATGAGCAGTTCTTC. The gene calls are TRBV9 and TRBJ2-1; D might be TRBD1 (6 bases). The CDR3 spans 15 residues. Germline V gives CDR1 SGDLS, CDR2 YYNGEE. V lost 3 bases and J lost 6, with 16 bases in between.

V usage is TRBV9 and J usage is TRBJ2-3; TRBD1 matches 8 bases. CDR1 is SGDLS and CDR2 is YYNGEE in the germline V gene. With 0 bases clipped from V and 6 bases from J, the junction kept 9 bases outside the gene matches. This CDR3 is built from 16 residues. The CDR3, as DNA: TGTGCCAGCAGCGTAGACCCGGACAGGGCTGGCGATACGCAGTATTTT. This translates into CASSVDPDRAGDTQYF.

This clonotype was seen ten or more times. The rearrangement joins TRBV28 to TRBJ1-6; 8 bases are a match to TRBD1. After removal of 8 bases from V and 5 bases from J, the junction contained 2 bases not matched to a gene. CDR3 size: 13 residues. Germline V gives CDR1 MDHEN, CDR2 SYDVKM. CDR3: CASWDRNNSPLHF. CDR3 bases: TGTGCCAGCTGGGACAGGAATAATTCACCCCTCCACTTT.

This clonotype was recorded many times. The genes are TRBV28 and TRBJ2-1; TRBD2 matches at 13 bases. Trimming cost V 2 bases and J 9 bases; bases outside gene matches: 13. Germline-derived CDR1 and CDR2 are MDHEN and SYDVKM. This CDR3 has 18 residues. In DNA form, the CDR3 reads TGTGCCAGCAGTTTAGTCGGGACTAGCGGGAAAAGGGGTTTTGAGCAGTTCTTC. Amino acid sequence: CASSLVGTSGKRGFEQFF.

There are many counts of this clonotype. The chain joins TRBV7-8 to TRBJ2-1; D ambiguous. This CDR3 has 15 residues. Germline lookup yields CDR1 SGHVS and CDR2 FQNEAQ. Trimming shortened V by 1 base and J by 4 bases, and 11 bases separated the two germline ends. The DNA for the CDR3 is TGTGCCAGCAGCTTAGGGCCTGACGCATACAATGAGCAGTTCTTC. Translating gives CASSLGPDAYNEQFF.

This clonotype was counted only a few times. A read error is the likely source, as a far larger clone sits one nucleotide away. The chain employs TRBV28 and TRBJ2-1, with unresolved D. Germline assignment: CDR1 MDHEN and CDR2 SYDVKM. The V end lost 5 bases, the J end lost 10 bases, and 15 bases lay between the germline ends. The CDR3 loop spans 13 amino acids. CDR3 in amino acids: CASSPTLKYEQFF. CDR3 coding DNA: TGTGCCAGCAGTCCAACCCTAAAGTACGAGCAGTTCTTC.

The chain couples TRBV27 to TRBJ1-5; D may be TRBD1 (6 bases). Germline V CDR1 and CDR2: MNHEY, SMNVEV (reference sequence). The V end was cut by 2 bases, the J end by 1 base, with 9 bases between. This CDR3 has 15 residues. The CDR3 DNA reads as TGTGCCAGCAGTTTAACAGGGTACAGCAATCAGCCCCAGCATTTT. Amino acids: CASSLTGYSNQPQHF.

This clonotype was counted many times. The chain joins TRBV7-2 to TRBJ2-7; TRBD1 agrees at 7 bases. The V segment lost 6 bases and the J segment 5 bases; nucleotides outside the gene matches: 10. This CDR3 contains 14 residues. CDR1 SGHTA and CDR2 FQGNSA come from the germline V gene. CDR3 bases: TGTGCCAGCAGACCGGACAGGTCATTGGACGAGCAGTACTTC. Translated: CASRPDRSLDEQYF.

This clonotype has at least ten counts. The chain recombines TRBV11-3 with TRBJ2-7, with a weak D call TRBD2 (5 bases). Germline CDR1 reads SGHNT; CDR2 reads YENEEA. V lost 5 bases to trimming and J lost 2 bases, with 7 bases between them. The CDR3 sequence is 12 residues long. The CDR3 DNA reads TGTGCCAGCAGCGACGGGACCTACGAGCAGTACTTC. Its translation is CASSDGTYEQYF.

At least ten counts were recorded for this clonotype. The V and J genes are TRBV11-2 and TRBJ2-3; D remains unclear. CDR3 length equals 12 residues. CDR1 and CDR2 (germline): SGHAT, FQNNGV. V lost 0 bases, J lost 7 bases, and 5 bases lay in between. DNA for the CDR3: TGTGCCAGCAGCTTAGAGGGGTATACGCAGTATTTT. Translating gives CASSLEGYTQYF.

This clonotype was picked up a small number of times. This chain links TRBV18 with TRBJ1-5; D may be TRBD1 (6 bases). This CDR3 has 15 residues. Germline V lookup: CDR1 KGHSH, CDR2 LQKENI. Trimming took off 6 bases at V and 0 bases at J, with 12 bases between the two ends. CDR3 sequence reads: CASSSDRISNQPQHF. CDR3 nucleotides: TGTGCCAGCTCGTCCGACAGGATTAGCAATCAGCCCCAGCATTTT.

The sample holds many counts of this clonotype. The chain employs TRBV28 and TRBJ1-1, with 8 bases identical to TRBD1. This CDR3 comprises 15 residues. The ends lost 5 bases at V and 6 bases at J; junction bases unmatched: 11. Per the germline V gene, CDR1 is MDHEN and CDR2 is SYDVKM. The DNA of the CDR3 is TGTGCCAGCAGTCCCCGGGCGGGGACAGGCTCTGAAGCTTTCTTT. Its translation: CASSPRAGTGSEAFF.

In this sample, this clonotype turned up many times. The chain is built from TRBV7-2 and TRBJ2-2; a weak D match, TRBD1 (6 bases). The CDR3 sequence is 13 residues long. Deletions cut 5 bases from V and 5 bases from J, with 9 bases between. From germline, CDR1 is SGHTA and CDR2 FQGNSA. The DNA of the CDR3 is TGTGCCAGCAGCGCACAGGGTACCGGGGAGCTGTTTTTT. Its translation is CASSAQGTGELFF.

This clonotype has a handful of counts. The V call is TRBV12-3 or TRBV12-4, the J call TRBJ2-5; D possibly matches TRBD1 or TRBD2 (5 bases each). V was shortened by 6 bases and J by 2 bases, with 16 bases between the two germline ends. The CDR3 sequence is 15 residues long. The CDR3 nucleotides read TGTGCCAGCAGCCCCGTCAGAGGGGTTCAAGAGACCCAGTACTTC. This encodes CASSPVRGVQETQYF.

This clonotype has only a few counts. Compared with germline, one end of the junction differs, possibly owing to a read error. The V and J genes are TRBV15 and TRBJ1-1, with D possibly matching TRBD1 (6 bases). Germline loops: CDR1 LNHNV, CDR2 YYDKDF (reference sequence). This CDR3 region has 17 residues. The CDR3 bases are TGTGTCACCAGCAGAGATGTGGGGGCAGGTTCATCCACTGAAGCTTTCTTT. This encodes CVTSRDVGAGSSTEAFF. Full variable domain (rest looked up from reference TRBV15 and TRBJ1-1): DAMVIQNPRYQVTQFGKPVTLSCSQTLNHNVMYWYQQKSSQAPKLLFHYYDKDFNNEADTPDNFQSRRPNTSFCFLDIRSPGLGDTAMYLCVTSRDVGAGSSTEAFFGQGTRLTVV.

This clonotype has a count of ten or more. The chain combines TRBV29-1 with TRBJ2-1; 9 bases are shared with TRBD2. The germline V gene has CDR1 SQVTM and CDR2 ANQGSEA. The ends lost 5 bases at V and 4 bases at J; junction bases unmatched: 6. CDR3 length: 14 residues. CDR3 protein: CSVRREGGYNEQFF. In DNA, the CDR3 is TGCAGCGTTCGGCGGGAGGGAGGTTACAATGAGCAGTTCTTC.

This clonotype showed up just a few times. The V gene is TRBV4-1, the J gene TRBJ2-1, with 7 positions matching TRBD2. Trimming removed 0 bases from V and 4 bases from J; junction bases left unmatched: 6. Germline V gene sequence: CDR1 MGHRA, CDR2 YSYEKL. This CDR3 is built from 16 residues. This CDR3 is CASSQDTAGLYNEQFF. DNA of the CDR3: TGCGCCAGCAGCCAAGATACAGCGGGATTATACAATGAGCAGTTCTTC.

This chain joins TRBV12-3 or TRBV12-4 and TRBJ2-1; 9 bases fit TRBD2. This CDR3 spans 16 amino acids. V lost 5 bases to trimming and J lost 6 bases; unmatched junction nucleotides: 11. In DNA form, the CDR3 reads TGTGCCAGCAGTCCCCGACTAGCGGAAAGCTCCAATGAGCAGTTCTTC. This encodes CASSPRLAESSNEQFF.

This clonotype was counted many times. The DNA for the CDR3 is TGCAGTGCTAGACTAGGCTTGGGGACTCAAGAGCAGTACTTC. Protein: CSARLGLGTQEQYF. The V and J genes are TRBV20-1 and TRBJ2-7, with a weak D call TRBD2 (6 bases). CDR3 size: 14 residues. CDR1 is DFQATT, CDR2 SNEGSKA, per germline (reference sequence). V lost 2 bases, J lost 7 bases, and 18 bases lay in between.

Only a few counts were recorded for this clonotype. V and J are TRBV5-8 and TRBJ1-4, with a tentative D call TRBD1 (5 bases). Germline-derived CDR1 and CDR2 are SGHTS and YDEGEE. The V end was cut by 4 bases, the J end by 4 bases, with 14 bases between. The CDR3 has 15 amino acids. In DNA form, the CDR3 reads TGTGCCAGCAGCCGGACCGGTGACAGTAATGAAAAACTGTTTTTT. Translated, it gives CASSRTGDSNEKLFF.

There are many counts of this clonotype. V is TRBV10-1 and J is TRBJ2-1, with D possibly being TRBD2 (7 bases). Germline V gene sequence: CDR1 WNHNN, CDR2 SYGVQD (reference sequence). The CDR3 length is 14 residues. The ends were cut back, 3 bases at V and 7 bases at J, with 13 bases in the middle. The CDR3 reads CASSDKGGGNEQFF. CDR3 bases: TGCGCCAGCAGTGATAAGGGGGGAGGGAATGAGCAGTTCTTC.

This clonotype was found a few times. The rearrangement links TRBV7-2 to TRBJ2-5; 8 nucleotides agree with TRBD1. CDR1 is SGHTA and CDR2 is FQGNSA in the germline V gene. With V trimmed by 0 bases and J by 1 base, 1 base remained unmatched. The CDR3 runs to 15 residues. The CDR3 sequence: CASSLAGQGQETQYF. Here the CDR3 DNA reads TGTGCCAGCAGCTTAGCCGGACAGGGCCAAGAGACCCAGTACTTC.

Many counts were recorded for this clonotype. The DNA for the CDR3 is TGTGCCAGCAGTCCCGGGACGGTGACCTATGGCTACACCTTC. Protein: CASSPGTVTYGYTF. This chain links TRBV6-1 with TRBJ1-2; a weak D match, TRBD1 (5 bases). CDR3 size: 14 residues. The germline V gene encodes CDR1 MNHNS and CDR2 SASEGT. Trimming cost V 5 bases and J 4 bases, with 14 bases left between them.

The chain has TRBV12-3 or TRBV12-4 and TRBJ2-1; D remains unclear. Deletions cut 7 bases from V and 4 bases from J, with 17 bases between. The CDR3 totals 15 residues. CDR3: CASTLTELDYNEQFF. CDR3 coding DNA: TGTGCCAGCACTCTGACGGAACTGGATTACAATGAGCAGTTCTTC.

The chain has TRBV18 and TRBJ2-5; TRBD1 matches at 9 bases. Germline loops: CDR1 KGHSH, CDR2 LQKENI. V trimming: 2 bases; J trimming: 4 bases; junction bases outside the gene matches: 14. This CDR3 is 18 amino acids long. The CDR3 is CASSPIPVGTGIGETQYF. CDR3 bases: TGTGCCAGCTCACCAATACCGGTTGGGACAGGGATCGGAGAGACCCAGTACTTC.